The rows below give T cell receptor beta chains drawn from one sample of a study of tumor-infiltrating lymphocytes in primary liver carcinoma. MiXCR was run by TCRdb on the multiplex PCR reads, yielding one entry per CDR3 protein. The data contain 84,000 or so distinct CDR3 sequences, approximately 77% of them singletons. The material sequenced was liver tumor tissue from sampling region 1. Receptors were obtained from a middle-aged man with primary liver carcinoma and hepatitis B virus infection. Each CDR3 is given with its conserved first and last residue.

v_gene: TRBV20-1
j_gene: TRBJ1-4
CDR3aa: CSAGGTPSNEKLFF

v_gene: TRBV11-2
j_gene: TRBJ2-7
CDR3aa: CASSLGAHGQYF

v_gene: TRBV11-2
j_gene: TRBJ1-1
CDR3aa: CTSSLMLGSGAFF

v_gene: TRBV10-3
j_gene: TRBJ2-1
CDR3aa: CAVGLHHSSYNEQFF

v_gene: TRBV5-4
j_gene: TRBJ2-1
CDR3aa: CISSQGLVGGGPYNEQFF

v_gene: TRBV11-1
j_gene: TRBJ2-5
CDR3aa: CASSPPPEVRKDFQEAQYF

v_gene: TRBV28
j_gene: TRBJ2-7
CDR3aa: CASYQGDGHSYEQYF

v_gene: TRBV4-1
j_gene: TRBJ2-7
CDR3aa: CANSPWGGGSYEQYF

v_gene: TRBV6-5
j_gene: TRBJ2-6
CDR3aa: CASSYSVLTGTGANVLTF

v_gene: TRBV6-5
j_gene: TRBJ1-4
CDR3aa: CASFGGGREEKLFF

v_gene: TRBV6-5
j_gene: TRBJ1-6
CDR3aa: CASSYTTGEDSPLHF

v_gene: TRBV6-6
j_gene: TRBJ1-6
CDR3aa: CASSYSGTGDSPLHF

v_gene: TRBV11-1
j_gene: TRBJ2-7
CDR3aa: CASSSLGQGMYEQYF

v_gene: TRBV7-2
j_gene: TRBJ2-7
CDR3aa: CASIVVGLDREQYF

v_gene: TRBV12-3/TRBV12-4
j_gene: TRBJ2-5
CDR3aa: CASSVGGETQYF

v_gene: TRBV2
j_gene: TRBJ2-1
CDR3aa: CASSEDGTGDNEQFF

v_gene: TRBV10-3
j_gene: TRBJ1-4
CDR3aa: CAISANPEEKLFF

v_gene: TRBV6-1
j_gene: TRBJ2-1
CDR3aa: CVGSVSRQGAYNEQFF

v_gene: TRBV7-9
j_gene: TRBJ2-3
CDR3aa: CARSFKGIADTQYF

v_gene: TRBV11-2
j_gene: TRBJ2-7
CDR3aa: CASSFRDSGSYEQYF

v_gene: TRBV6-2/TRBV6-3
j_gene: TRBJ2-4
CDR3aa: CTSSTFGVEKSIQYF

v_gene: TRBV6-5
j_gene: TRBJ2-3
CDR3aa: CDVRPGTGNYDTQYF

v_gene: TRBV7-2
j_gene: TRBJ2-1
CDR3aa: CTSSRVNLAGEDEQFF

v_gene: TRBV28
j_gene: TRBJ2-1
CDR3aa: CASGPPIGEQFF

v_gene: TRBV5-6
j_gene: TRBJ1-4
CDR3aa: CTSSMGGRGPEKLFF

v_gene: TRBV10-3
j_gene: TRBJ2-1
CDR3aa: CAITAGEVGERFF

v_gene: TRBV12-3/TRBV12-4
j_gene: TRBJ1-1
CDR3aa: CASTLRGGTEVSF

v_gene: TRBV18
j_gene: TRBJ2-7
CDR3aa: CASSRQHKTGSRGYEQYF

v_gene: TRBV7-3
j_gene: TRBJ2-1
CDR3aa: CASSLTRGDEQFF

v_gene: TRBV6-5
j_gene: TRBJ2-2
CDR3aa: CASSSLGGRITGELFF

v_gene: TRBV6-6
j_gene: TRBJ2-7
CDR3aa: CVSSYPTDEQYF

v_gene: TRBV4-1
j_gene: TRBJ2-1
CDR3aa: CASSQVRLAVCNEQFF

v_gene: TRBV11-2
j_gene: TRBJ1-1
CDR3aa: CASRRGRNIEAFF

v_gene: TRBV7-9
j_gene: TRBJ2-1
CDR3aa: CPSSPGRAGVWGEQFF

v_gene: TRBV6-5
j_gene: TRBJ2-7
CDR3aa: CASSYSLTGSYKQYF

v_gene: TRBV2
j_gene: TRBJ2-1
CDR3aa: CASTAMTGGEHFF

v_gene: TRBV11-2
j_gene: TRBJ2-7
CDR3aa: CADCQGLAGSPFYEQYF

v_gene: TRBV7-8
j_gene: TRBJ2-7
CDR3aa: CVSSLVGLDHYEQYF

v_gene: TRBV4-1
j_gene: TRBJ2-7
CDR3aa: CVSSQEGGRGVSGVYEQYF

v_gene: TRBV11-1
j_gene: TRBJ2-1
CDR3aa: CANSLRLAGDVDNEQFF

v_gene: TRBV10-3
j_gene: TRBJ1-3
CDR3aa: CAIRPGNAIYF

v_gene: TRBV5-6
j_gene: TRBJ2-7
CDR3aa: CASSLLSKYEQCF

v_gene: TRBV6-5
j_gene: TRBJ2-3
CDR3aa: CASRARLGSDTQYF

v_gene: TRBV7-9
j_gene: TRBJ2-2
CDR3aa: CASSLGVVTTGELFF

v_gene: TRBV28
j_gene: TRBJ1-1
CDR3aa: CASSLGTERTEAFF

v_gene: TRBV11-2
j_gene: TRBJ2-1
CDR3aa: CASNFDPRRAGSYNEQFF

v_gene: TRBV5-4
j_gene: TRBJ2-7
CDR3aa: CASSLGGADEQYF